This T cell receptor (beta chain) appears in the sequencing data of a study of T cell responses to AZD1222 COVID-19 vaccine. Study-level results: A rise in Spike-specific TCR breadth and depth followed two AZD1222 doses.

The V gene's germline CDR1 is MNHEY and CDR2 SMNVEV (reference sequence). The CDR3 spans 15 residues. Trimming removed 3 bases at V and 0 bases at J, with 8 bases between. TCRdb's copy holds only in-frame clones and misses some; the assay was immunoSEQ multiplex PCR. The sample lists some 110,000 clones, approximately 93% occurring once. In regard to this clone: Its matching antigen is unknown.

The sequenced sample was peripheral blood, obtained on day 0 of AZD1222 vaccination. The receptor was isolated from an adult in good health. The chain combines TRBV27 with TRBJ2-2; no definite D call. The CDR3 spells CASSLQRPNTGELFF. The CDR3 DNA sequence: TGTGCCAGCAGTTTGCAGAGGCCGAACACCGGGGAGCTGTTTTTT.